Each of the 32 T cell receptor beta chains below was sequenced from the same sample in a study of T-cell memory formation after mild COVID-19. MiXCR was run by TCRdb on the 5' RACE reads, yielding one entry per CDR3 protein. The repertoire holds 150,000 to 200,000 distinct CDR3 sequences, with about 14% as singletons. Sequencing was done on a sample of PBMCs or a T cell subset sorted from them (not recorded which). These receptors originate from an adult woman who had mild COVID-19 (a few samples of this study predate the infection). Cell type and time point are not known.

In this sample, this clonotype turned up a few times. The chain joins TRBV6-5 to TRBJ2-1; 7 nucleotides match TRBD1. Trimming cost V 7 bases and J 5 bases; bases outside gene matches: 17. Germline CDR1 is MNHEY and CDR2 is SVGAGI. The CDR3 has 17 amino acids. CDR3 sequence: CASTSIGLTGNHNEQFF. In nucleotides, the CDR3 is TGTGCCAGCACCTCCATAGGGCTGACAGGGAACCACAATGAGCAGTTCTTC.

This clonotype has more than one count but fewer than ten. The chain links TRBV25-1 to TRBJ2-6; no reliable D call. This CDR3 comprises 13 residues. Trimming shortened V by 2 bases and J by 2 bases, and 1 base separated the two germline ends. The germline V gene encodes CDR1 MGHDK and CDR2 SYGVNS. The DNA of the CDR3 is TGTGCCAGCAGTGAACCTGGGGCCAACGTCCTGACTTTC. Translating gives CASSEPGANVLTF. The full variable domain, completed using reference TRBV25-1 and TRBJ2-6, is EADIYQTPRYLVIGTGKKITLECSQTMGHDKMYWYQQDPGMELHLIHYSYGVNSTEKGDLSSESTVSRIRTEHFPLTLESARPSHTSQYLCASSEPGANVLTFGAGSRLTVL.

This clonotype has more than one count but fewer than ten. The rearrangement joins TRBV12-3 or TRBV12-4 to TRBJ1-1; 9 nucleotides agree with TRBD1. V gave up 3 bases and J gave up 6 bases; unmatched junction bases: 5. This CDR3 spans 14 amino acids. The CDR3 sequence: CASSLGTGFSEAFF. For the CDR3, the DNA is TGTGCCAGCAGTTTGGGGACAGGGTTCTCTGAAGCTTTCTTT.

This clonotype has a handful of counts. The chain carries TRBV19 and TRBJ1-1; no reliable D call. Germline CDR1 and CDR2: LNHDA and SQIVND (reference sequence). V lost 3 bases, J lost 0 bases, and 11 bases lay in between. This CDR3 comprises 15 residues. The chain's CDR3 is CASSISGSLNTEAFF. The CDR3 region has the DNA TGTGCCAGTAGTATCTCCGGCAGTCTGAACACTGAAGCTTTCTTT.

The chain carries TRBV6-6 and TRBJ1-2; 8 bases are shared with TRBD1. Trimming at V came to 5 bases and at J to 1 base, leaving 3 bases not matched to a gene. The CDR3 length is 14 residues. CDR1 and CDR2 from the germline V gene are MNHNY and SVGAGI (reference sequence). The CDR3: CASSRDRHNYGYTF. The CDR3 DNA sequence: TGTGCCAGCAGTCGGGACAGGCATAACTATGGCTACACCTTC.

There are a few counts of this clonotype. The chain links TRBV7-9 to TRBJ2-1, with a weak D call TRBD2 (6 bases). CDR1 SEHNR and CDR2 FQNEAQ come from the germline V gene (reference sequence). V lost 7 bases to trimming and J lost 1 base, with 14 bases between them. CDR3 length: 15 residues. The CDR3 bases are TGTGCCAGCAAGTTCAGTAGCGGTTCCTACAATGAGCAGTTCTTC. Its protein product is CASKFSSGSYNEQFF.

V and J are TRBV11-2 and TRBJ1-1, with D possibly matching TRBD1 (5 bases). Trimming took off 5 bases at V and 1 base at J, with 14 bases between the two ends. This CDR3 spans 15 amino acids. Germline V CDR1 and CDR2: SGHAT, FQNNGV. CDR3: CASSRSGTGNTEAFF. The DNA for the CDR3 is TGTGCCAGCAGCAGATCCGGGACCGGGAACACTGAAGCTTTCTTT. The full variable domain, completed using reference TRBV11-2 and TRBJ1-1, is EAGVAQSPRYKIIEKRQSVAFWCNPISGHATLYWYQQILGQGPKLLIQFQNNGVVDDSQLPKDRFSAERLKGVDSTLKIQPAKLEDSAVYLCASSRSGTGNTEAFFGQGTRLTVV.

The chain recombines TRBV6-5 with TRBJ2-7; no definite D call. Trimming cost V 0 bases and J 6 bases, with 15 bases left between them. The CDR3 has 15 amino acids. Germline assignment: CDR1 MNHEY and CDR2 SVGAGI. In DNA, the CDR3 is TGTGCCAGCAGTTACTCGACTGCCACGGTAGGCGAGCAGTACTTC. Its protein is CASSYSTATVGEQYF.

This chain connects TRBV4-1 to TRBJ1-2; 8 nucleotides align to TRBD1. Germline V gene lookup returns CDR1 MGHRA and CDR2 YSYEKL. V lost 2 bases and J lost 3; bases outside the gene matches: 8. This CDR3 has 16 residues. The CDR3 sequence: CASSQPGQATYYGYTF. The CDR3 DNA is TGCGCCAGCAGCCAACCGGGACAGGCGACATACTATGGCTACACCTTC.

This clonotype came up a few times. The chain joins TRBV11-2 to TRBJ2-2; tentatively, D is TRBD1 (6 bases). The CDR3 runs to 16 residues. The germline CDR1 and CDR2 sequences are SGHAT and FQNNGV. The V end lost 7 bases, the J end lost 8 bases, and 23 bases lay between the germline ends. The CDR3 loop is CASTTRQAPPNGELFF. DNA of the CDR3: TGTGCCAGCACCACCAGACAGGCGCCTCCCAATGGGGAGCTGTTTTTT.

This clonotype was seen at least ten times. The gene calls are TRBV6-6 and TRBJ1-3; TRBD1 matches at 7 bases. The germline V gene has CDR1 MNHNY and CDR2 SVGAGI (reference sequence). The length of the CDR3 is 15 residues. Unmatched junction bases numbered 5, after V lost 6 bases and J lost 0 bases. CDR3 nucleotide sequence: TGTGCCAGCAGAGAAACAGGGGCCTCTGGAAACACCATATATTTT. Translated: CASRETGASGNTIYF.

This clonotype occurred a few times. The V and J genes are TRBV6-6 and TRBJ2-1, with unresolved D. The germline V gene has CDR1 MNHNY and CDR2 SVGAGI (reference sequence). The V gene lost 6 bases and the J gene lost 7 bases, with 16 bases spanning the gap. This CDR3 spans 14 amino acids. In nucleotides, the CDR3 is TGTGCCAGCAGCGGTAACGGTGTGATAAATGAGCAGTTCTTC. Translating gives CASSGNGVINEQFF.

The J gene is TRBJ2-7, the V gene TRBV23-1; D possibly matches TRBD1 or TRBD2 (5 bases each). TRBV23-1 is an ORF, with its function uncertain. The V gene lost 3 bases and the J gene lost 3 bases, with 18 bases spanning the gap. This CDR3 has 16 amino acids. The CDR3 bases are TGCGCCAGCAGTCATTCAATGGGGGACGATCTCTACGAGCAGTACTTC. Protein: CASSHSMGDDLYEQYF.

The rearrangement links TRBV13 to TRBJ1-2, with a tentative D call TRBD1 (6 bases). Germline V gene sequence: CDR1 PRHDT, CDR2 FYEKMQ (reference sequence). This CDR3 is 16 amino acids long. Trimming left V 6 bases short and J 7 bases short, with 24 bases between. CDR3 in DNA: TGTGCCAGCAGATTCCTCTGGGGGGCGCAGGAGGGTGGCTACACCTTC. This gives the protein CASRFLWGAQEGGYTF.

This clonotype has just a few counts. The rearrangement links TRBV30 to TRBJ2-1; D gene unclear. The germline V gene has CDR1 GTSNPN and CDR2 SVGIG (reference sequence). The length of the CDR3 is 16 residues. The V end was cut by 2 bases, the J end by 0 bases, with 14 bases between. The DNA of the CDR3 is TGTGCCTGGAGTTTTTTGGTAGAGAGCTCCTACAATGAGCAGTTCTTC. It yields the protein CAWSFLVESSYNEQFF.

This clonotype came up a few times. The rearrangement uses TRBV7-9 and TRBJ2-1; D gene uncertain. The germline V gene encodes CDR1 SEHNR and CDR2 FQNEAQ (reference sequence). V shed 1 base and J shed 8 bases, with 27 bases lying between them. The CDR3 covers 19 residues. The chain's CDR3 is CASSLVKPSSDRLLDEQFF. The CDR3 DNA follows: TGTGCCAGCAGCTTAGTAAAGCCTTCATCGGATCGGTTGTTGGATGAGCAGTTCTTC. The complete variable domain, with remaining parts taken from reference TRBV7-9 and TRBJ2-1, reads DTGVSQNPRHKITKRGQNVTFRCDPISEHNRLYWYRQTLGQGPEFLTYFQNEAQLEKSRLLSDRFSAERPKGSFSTLEIQRTEQGDSAMYLCASSLVKPSSDRLLDEQFFGPGTRLTVL.

This clonotype showed up just a few times. This chain links TRBV5-1 with TRBJ2-7; TRBD2 aligns across 7 bases. Germline lookup yields CDR1 SGHRS and CDR2 YFSETQ. Trimming removed 5 bases from V and 3 bases from J; junction bases left unmatched: 8. The CDR3 length is 14 residues. The CDR3 here is CASSGGTGGYEQYF. Written as DNA, the CDR3 is TGCGCCAGCAGTGGCGGGACGGGGGGCTACGAGCAGTACTTC. Drawing the rest from reference TRBV5-1 and TRBJ2-7, the complete variable domain is KAGVTQTPRYLIKTRGQQVTLSCSPISGHRSVSWYQQTPGQGLQFLFEYFSETQRNKGNFPGRFSGRQFSNSRSEMNVSTLELGDSALYLCASSGGTGGYEQYFGPGTRLTVT.

This chain joins TRBV5-1 and TRBJ1-6; 10 bases match TRBD1. This CDR3 contains 14 residues. After removal of 5 bases from V and 8 bases from J, the junction contained 4 bases not matched to a gene. Looked up from germline, CDR1 is SGHRS and CDR2 is YFSETQ. DNA of the CDR3: TGCGCCAGCAGGTCCGGGACAGGGGATTCACCCCTCCACTTT. The encoded protein is CASRSGTGDSPLHF.

V is TRBV27 and J is TRBJ2-7; 12 bases fit TRBD1. From germline, CDR1 is MNHEY and CDR2 SMNVEV (reference sequence). V gave up 2 bases and J gave up 6 bases; unmatched junction bases: 2. The CDR3 spans 14 residues. The CDR3 protein is CASSLGTGGGEQYF. CDR3 coding DNA: TGTGCCAGCAGTTTAGGGACAGGGGGCGGCGAGCAGTACTTC.

The CDR3 spells CASSEGQGDTEAFF. The CDR3 bases are TGTGCCAGCAGCGAGGGACAGGGGGACACTGAAGCTTTCTTT. J is TRBJ1-1 and V is TRBV6-4; 11 bases are shared with TRBD1. J gave up 3 bases and V 6 bases, and 3 bases lay outside the gene matches. CDR3 size: 14 residues. Germline V gene lookup returns CDR1 MRHNA and CDR2 SNTAGT.

This clonotype turned up a few times. The chain's CDR3 is CASSLPEESQETQYF. The DNA for the CDR3 is TGTGCCAGCAGCTTACCAGAAGAGAGCCAAGAGACCCAGTACTTC. V is TRBV7-9 and J is TRBJ2-5; D is unclear. V lost 2 bases and J lost 1, with 11 bases in between. There are 15 residues in the CDR3. The germline CDR1 and CDR2 sequences are SEHNR and FQNEAQ (reference sequence).

This clonotype has a count of ten or more. V and J are TRBV12-3 or TRBV12-4 and TRBJ2-1, with a possible D match to TRBD2 (6 bases). Trimming took 3 bases from V and 2 from J, leaving 8 bases between them. CDR3 length: 14 amino acids. For the CDR3, the DNA is TGTGCCAGCAGTTTCGGGGGTACCTACAATGAGCAGTTCTTC. This gives the protein CASSFGGTYNEQFF.

This chain joins TRBV20-1 and TRBJ2-3; D is possibly TRBD1 (6 bases). Germline V gene lookup returns CDR1 DFQATT and CDR2 SNEGSKA (reference sequence). V was pared by 3 bases and J by 2 bases, with 12 bases between. The CDR3 is 14 residues long. CDR3 in amino acids: CSARDRLSTDTQYF. CDR3 sequence (DNA): TGCAGTGCTAGGGACAGACTTTCCACAGATACGCAGTATTTT.

V is TRBV9 and J is TRBJ2-2; 8 nucleotides align to TRBD1. The V segment lost 0 bases and the J segment 4 bases; nucleotides outside the gene matches: 5. CDR3 size: 16 residues. The germline gives CDR1 SGDLS, CDR2 YYNGEE. The CDR3 protein is CASSVDPGQGTGELFF. CDR3 in DNA: TGTGCCAGCAGCGTAGATCCCGGACAGGGCACCGGGGAGCTGTTTTTT.

This clonotype has just a few counts. The CDR3 is CASSQDRDVNTEAFF. The CDR3 region has the DNA TGCGCCAGCAGCCAAGATCGGGATGTGAACACTGAAGCTTTCTTT. The chain joins TRBV4-1 to TRBJ1-1; no definite D call. The CDR3 is 15 amino acids. V gave up 0 bases and J gave up 0 bases, with 8 bases separating them. Looked up from germline, CDR1 is MGHRA and CDR2 is YSYEKL.

This clonotype was seen repeatedly, ten times or more. This chain joins TRBV12-3 or TRBV12-4 and TRBJ2-1; D is uncertain. V shed 6 bases and J shed 5 bases, with 17 bases lying between them. CDR3 length: 15 residues. CDR3 nucleotide sequence: TGTGCCAGCAGCCTAGGATACACCGGACACAATGAGCAGTTCTTC. Amino acids: CASSLGYTGHNEQFF.

This clonotype was detected a few times. The chain recombines TRBV7-9 with TRBJ2-3; D remains unclear. The CDR3 has 16 amino acids. V lost 1 base, J lost 1 base, and 12 bases lay in between. From germline, CDR1 is SEHNR and CDR2 FQNEAQ (reference sequence). CDR3: CASSLDGAVGTDTQYF. CDR3 DNA: TGTGCCAGCAGCTTAGACGGCGCGGTGGGCACAGATACGCAGTATTTT.

The chain couples TRBV7-2 to TRBJ2-5, with D unresolved. V was pared by 2 bases and J by 10 bases, with 14 bases between. CDR1 and CDR2 from the germline V gene are SGHTA and FQGNSA. The CDR3 totals 13 residues. CDR3 coding DNA: TGTGCCAGCAGCTTAAACGGCTTGGGGAACCAGTACTTC. Translation gives CASSLNGLGNQYF.

The V gene is TRBV28, the J gene TRBJ2-6; D is unresolved. The CDR3 loop spans 14 amino acids. The germline gives CDR1 MDHEN, CDR2 SYDVKM. The V end lost 8 bases, the J end lost 0 bases, and 8 bases lay between the germline ends. The CDR3 DNA follows: TGTGCCAGCGTTCCGGGCTCTGGGGCCAACGTCCTGACTTTC. Amino acids: CASVPGSGANVLTF. The full variable domain, rest sourced from reference TRBV28 and TRBJ2-6, is DVKVTQSSRYLVKRTGEKVFLECVQDMDHENMFWYRQDPGLGLRLIYFSYDVKMKEKGDIPEGYSVSREKKERFSLILESASTNQTSMYLCASVPGSGANVLTFGAGSRLTVL.

This clonotype occurred many times. The gene calls are TRBV7-2 and TRBJ2-1, with D hard to call. The CDR3 spans 11 residues. Germline V gene lookup returns CDR1 SGHTA and CDR2 FQGNSA. V shed 1 base and J shed 9 bases, with 4 bases lying between them. CDR3 nucleotide sequence: TGTGCCAGCAGCTTAGGGGTTGAGCAGTTCTTC. Translating gives CASSLGVEQFF.

The chain employs TRBV7-2 and TRBJ1-1; no reliable D call. The V end was cut by 2 bases, the J end by 1 base, with 11 bases between. The CDR3 extends over 15 amino acids. Per the germline V gene, CDR1 is SGHTA and CDR2 is FQGNSA. CDR3 in DNA: TGTGCCAGCAGCTTAAGGGTCAGCGCGAACACTGAAGCTTTCTTT. It is translated as CASSLRVSANTEAFF.

The gene calls are TRBV4-2 and TRBJ2-7; TRBD2 might be the D (7 bases). This CDR3 contains 15 residues. Trimming cost V 0 bases and J 0 bases, with 9 bases left between them. The V gene's germline CDR1 is LGHNA and CDR2 YNFKEQ. This CDR3 is CASSQDAGASYEQYF. DNA for the CDR3: TGTGCCAGCAGCCAAGATGCGGGGGCCTCCTACGAGCAGTACTTC.